The next 10 T cell receptor beta chains were all read from a single sample in a study of T cells in Graves' hyperthyroidism and ophthalmopathy. Amplified regions were TCR beta CDR3 sequences from RNA transcripts. TCR CDR3 underwent first-round RT-PCR with the HTBI primer set. TCRdb ran MiXCR on the multiplex PCR reads and lists one entry per CDR3 protein. In the table there are 400,000 to 450,000 distinct CDR3 sequences, over 12% of which are singletons. Sequencing was carried out using blood. The receptors originated from a man aged 18-30 years with Graves' ophthalmopathy.

This clonotype was seen once. The rearrangement joins TRBV20-1 to TRBJ2-7; TRBD2 might be the D (5 bases). The V end lost 1 base, the J end lost 0 bases, and 13 bases lay between the germline ends. The length of the CDR3 is 15 residues. Germline assignment: CDR1 DFQATT and CDR2 SNEGSKA (reference sequence). The CDR3 reads CSARGVRGFSYEQYF. The CDR3 DNA follows: TGCAGTGCTAGAGGGGTTCGGGGATTCTCCTACGAGCAGTACTTC.

Many counts were recorded for this clonotype. The V call is TRBV11-2, the J call TRBJ1-1; D is ambiguous. V lost 6 bases, J lost 5 bases, and 13 bases lay in between. The CDR3 has 13 amino acids. Germline loops: CDR1 SGHAT, CDR2 FQNNGV. For the CDR3, the DNA is TGTGCCAGCAGAAATAGGGTTGAGACTGAAGCTTTCTTT. Amino acid sequence: CASRNRVETEAFF.

This clonotype has at least ten counts. The rearrangement links TRBV27 to TRBJ1-2; weak D call: TRBD1 (5 bases). The germline V gene has CDR1 MNHEY and CDR2 SMNVEV (reference sequence). With 0 bases removed from V and 10 bases from J, the gap between germline ends came to 12 bases. The CDR3 is 13 residues long. The chain's CDR3 is CASSLSGTPTYTF. Here the CDR3 DNA reads TGTGCCAGCAGTTTATCCGGGACGCCCACCTACACCTTC.

This clonotype was seen ten or more times. The rearrangement links TRBV5-1 to TRBJ1-1, with D tentatively TRBD1 (6 bases). Germline V gives CDR1 SGHRS, CDR2 YFSETQ. Trimming cost V 4 bases and J 1 base, with 11 bases left between them. The CDR3 runs 14 residues. The CDR3 region has the DNA TGCGCCAGCAGCCCTATGACAGGGAACACTGAAGCTTTCTTT. Encoded protein: CASSPMTGNTEAFF. The entire variable domain, with the rest obtained from reference TRBV5-1 and TRBJ1-1, is as follows: KAGVTQTPRYLIKTRGQQVTLSCSPISGHRSVSWYQQTPGQGLQFLFEYFSETQRNKGNFPGRFSGRQFSNSRSEMNVSTLELGDSALYLCASSPMTGNTEAFFGQGTRLTVV.

This clonotype was seen repeatedly, ten times or more. The chain recombines TRBV5-1 with TRBJ2-3; no firm D call. V lost 6 bases, J lost 1 base, and 12 bases lay in between. The length of the CDR3 is 14 residues. In germline, CDR1 is SGHRS, CDR2 YFSETQ. The CDR3 reads CASNSNVGTDTQYF. The CDR3 nucleotides are TGCGCCAGCAACAGTAACGTGGGCACAGATACGCAGTATTTT.

This clonotype was seen ten or more times. This rearrangement joins TRBV7-2 to TRBJ1-6, with D uncertain. The CDR3 totals 16 residues. CDR1 is SGHTA and CDR2 is FQGNSA in the germline V gene. V shed 1 base and J shed 9 bases, with 16 bases lying between them. The CDR3 nucleotides read TGTGCCAGCAGCTTAGTAGGAGGGAGAGGGATTTCACCCCTCCACTTT. Its translation: CASSLVGGRGISPLHF.

This chain joins TRBV9 and TRBJ1-1, with D unclear. The ends were cut back, 0 bases at V and 5 bases at J, with 8 bases in the middle. Germline-derived CDR1 and CDR2 are SGDLS and YYNGEE. CDR3 length: 13 residues. The CDR3 loop is CASSVAYQTEAFF. The CDR3 DNA reads as TGTGCCAGCAGCGTAGCTTACCAGACTGAAGCTTTCTTT. Drawing the rest from reference TRBV9 and TRBJ1-1, the complete variable domain is DSGVTQTPKHLITATGQRVTLRCSPRSGDLSVYWYQQSLDQGLQFLIQYYNGEERAKGNILERFSAQQFPDLHSELNLSSLELGDSALYFCASSVAYQTEAFFGQGTRLTVV.

This chain links TRBV9 with TRBJ1-2; 9 nucleotides line up with TRBD1. CDR3 size: 15 residues. The V and J ends lost 3 bases and 10 bases, in that order; junction bases with no gene match: 13. Germline CDR1 reads SGDLS; CDR2 reads YYNGEE. CDR3 nucleotide sequence: TGTGCCAGCAGCGGGACAGGGGTCACGGCCTGGGACTACACCTTC. It yields the protein CASSGTGVTAWDYTF.

Worth noting for this clonotype: One junction end does not reproduce the germline sequence, and a read error may be involved. V is TRBV24-1 and J is TRBJ2-7; a weak D match, TRBD1 (5 bases). The CDR3 spans 11 residues. Germline V lookup: CDR1 KGHDR, CDR2 SFDVKD. For the CDR3, the DNA is TGTGCCACCAGCGACAGTTACGGGCAGTACTTC. Translated: CATSDSYGQYF.

This clonotype was counted only a few times. One base away lies a much larger clone, so this may be a sequencing read error. The chain is built from TRBV6-1 and TRBJ2-3; 11 positions agree with TRBD1. The CDR3 is 14 amino acids. Germline V gives CDR1 MNHNS, CDR2 SASEGT. CDR3 sequence: CVSSEGQGADTQYF. The DNA of the CDR3 is TGTGTCAGCAGTGAGGGACAGGGGGCAGATACGCAGTATTTT.